This T cell receptor beta chain came from a study of cytomegalovirus exposure and HLA in healthy donors. Germline CDR1 LNHDA, CDR2 SQIVND (reference sequence). The ends were cut back, 5 bases at V and 5 bases at J, with 19 bases in the middle. The CDR3 extends over 17 amino acids. This clone was seen a handful of times. The target antigen is unknown. Study-wide points: Both high specificity and high sensitivity reportedly marked the classifier's diagnosis of cytomegalovirus status.

The study ran its PCR with 60 Vbeta and 13 Jbeta primers. The data were produced by immunoSEQ multiplex PCR, yet TCRdb's version contains in-frame clones alone and is incomplete. The table has 120,000 or so clones, around 72% seen once. The receptor's source is a woman in her forties or fifties in good health and CMV-seropositive. The sample comprised PBMCs. The chain recombines TRBV19 with TRBJ2-6, with unresolved D. The CDR3 protein is CASSPSYRGSRANVLTF. The CDR3 DNA reads as TGTGCCAGTAGTCCCTCTTATCGCGGTAGTAGGGCCAACGTCCTGACTTTC.